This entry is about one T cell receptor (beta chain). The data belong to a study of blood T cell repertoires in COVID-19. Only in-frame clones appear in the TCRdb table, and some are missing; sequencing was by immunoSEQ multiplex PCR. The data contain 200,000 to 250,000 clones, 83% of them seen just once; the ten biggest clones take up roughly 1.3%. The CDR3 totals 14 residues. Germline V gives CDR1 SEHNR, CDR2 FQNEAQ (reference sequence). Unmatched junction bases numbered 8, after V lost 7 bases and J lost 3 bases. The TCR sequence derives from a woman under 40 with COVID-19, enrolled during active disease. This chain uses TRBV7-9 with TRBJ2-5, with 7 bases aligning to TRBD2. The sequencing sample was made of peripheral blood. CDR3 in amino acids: CASIPGGGEETQYF. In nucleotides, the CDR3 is TGTGCCAGCATCCCCGGGGGAGGGGAAGAGACCCAGTACTTC.